The T cell receptor beta chain under discussion was sequenced for a study of neurological immune-mediated disorders. Time point given: longitudinal time-point 1 (baseline). Volunteers at a blood bank in Maryland, USA, were the healthy controls. Germline-derived CDR1 and CDR2 are MDHEN and SYDVKM. CDR3 size: 15 residues. Details on this clonotype: The antigen is undetermined. A read error may account for a junction end that differs from germline.

With 10-nucleotide random UMIs, 5'RACE was used to make the cDNA. Every sequencing run produced over 160 million TCR-beta sequences that came from 15-18 subjects. Via MiXCR, TCRdb re-called the 5' RACE reads, giving one row per CDR3 protein. The table lists tens of thousands of distinct CDR3 sequences, about a tenth of them singletons, with 9.5% to 10% in the top ten. Regarding the study as a whole: The most TCR clonal expansion was seen in HTLV-1-associated myelopathy, whereas the least was seen in multiple sclerosis, below the level in healthy controls.

Sequencing input: PBMCs. The chain recombines TRBV28 with TRBJ2-3; 9 positions agree with TRBD1. The sequence came from a young man in good health. The CDR3 nucleotides are TGTGCCAGCAGTTTGTTTACAGGGGGCACAGATACACAGTATTTT. It encodes CASSLFTGGTDTQYF.